The clone carrying this T cell receptor beta chain was seen just once. The record originates from a study of blood T cells in healthy people across ages. This CDR3 comprises 12 residues. The V and J ends lost 6 bases and 10 bases respectively, with 13 bases between them. Using a J-beta primer mix together with a sample-barcoded 5' primer, a second PCR was run for 7 to 11 cycles. TCRdb passed the 5' RACE reads through MiXCR, listing each CDR3 protein once. The data contain 1.2 million to 1.5 million distinct CDR3 sequences, approximately 42% of them singletons. This clonotype was obtained from a woman aged 18-35 years in good health. What was sequenced was blood. The chain is built from TRBV12-3 or TRBV12-4 and TRBJ2-1, with a tentative D call TRBD2 (5 bases). Here the CDR3 DNA reads TGTGCCAGCAGGCGCCCTAGCACGGAGCAGTTCTTC. Protein: CASRRPSTEQFF.